This is a list of T cell receptor beta chains from one sample in a study of blood T cell repertoires in COVID-19. TCRdb's copy holds only in-frame clones and misses some; the assay was immunoSEQ multiplex PCR. The profile shows about 210,000 clones, about 83% of them singletons. The specimen sequenced was peripheral blood. The receptor set was obtained from a woman aged 45-60 years with active or convalescent COVID-19. CDR3s include the opening cysteine and the closing phenylalanine or tryptophan. A D gene is named only where the DNA matches it firmly. For some rows the clone size is stated as once, few or many, or as a class when expanded; others skip it.

TRBJ1-4	-	TRBD1	TRBV9	CASSGAGTGGKKLFF	TGTGCCAGCAGCGGCGCCGGGACAGGGGGCAAAAAACTGTTTTTT
TRBJ1-3	-	-	TRBV2	CASSARRTDSGNTIYF	TGTGCCAGCAGTGCCCGACGGACAGACTCTGGAAACACCATATATTTT
TRBJ1-2	once	TRBD1	TRBV19	CASRDPGGRGYTF	TGTGCCAGTAGGGATCCAGGGGGCCGTGGCTACACCTTC
TRBJ1-3	-	-	TRBV5-1	CASRQSIDGNTIYF	TGCGCCAGCCGACAGAGTATAGATGGAAACACCATATATTTT
TRBJ1-1	few	-	TRBV5-6	CASSPLPRASNTEAFF	TGTGCCAGCAGCCCCCTTCCCAGGGCTTCGAACACTGAAGCTTTCTTT
TRBJ1-3	-	-	TRBV7-2	CASSSSGYSGNTIYF	TGTGCCAGCAGCTCATCGGGATACTCTGGAAACACCATATATTTT
TRBJ1-4	-	TRBD1	TRBV27	CASSLGQINEKLFF	TGTGCCAGCAGTTTGGGACAGATTAATGAAAAACTGTTTTTT
TRBJ2-1	few	-	TRBV19	CASSMSQATLNEQFF	TGTGCCAGTAGTATGAGTCAGGCGACCCTCAATGAGCAGTTCTTC
TRBJ1-1	-	-	TRBV28	CASSLSRLGTEAFF	TGTGCCAGCAGTTTGTCCAGGCTTGGCACTGAAGCTTTCTTT
TRBJ1-1	-	TRBD1	TRBV3-1/TRBV3-2	CASSIHQGYRGHTEAFF	TGTGCCAGCAGCATACACCAGGGTTACAGGGGGCACACTGAAGCTTTCTTT
TRBJ2-1	few	-	TRBV21-1	CASSKRGSSYNEQFF	TGTGCCAGCAGCAAAAGGGGTAGCTCCTACAATGAGCAGTTCTTC
TRBJ2-5	few	TRBD2	TRBV3-1/TRBV3-2	CASSQGLAILQETQYF	TGTGCCAGCAGCCAAGGACTAGCGATTCTCCAAGAGACCCAGTACTTC
TRBJ1-5	few	-	TRBV5-5	CASSSQEVSNQPQHF	TGTGCCAGCAGCTCCCAGGAGGTGAGCAATCAGCCCCAGCATTTT
TRBJ2-5	few	TRBD2	TRBV3-1/TRBV3-2	CASSQGGTSGGHEETQYF	TGTGCCAGCAGCCAAGGAGGGACTAGCGGGGGCCACGAAGAGACCCAGTACTTC
TRBJ1-1	-	-	TRBV7-9	CASSLVHSTSMNTEAFF	TGTGCCAGCAGCTTAGTCCACAGTACCTCGATGAACACTGAAGCTTTCTTT
TRBJ2-1	-	-	TRBV12-5	CASGWRSDNEQFF	TGTGCTAGTGGTTGGAGGAGCGACAATGAGCAGTTCTTC
TRBJ1-5	-	-	TRBV6-5	CASSFLLRGGNQPQHF	TGTGCCAGCAGTTTCCTCCTCCGGGGAGGCAATCAGCCCCAGCATTTT
TRBJ2-1	-	TRBD2	TRBV14	CASSTWTSGEQFF	TGTGCCAGCAGCACCTGGACTAGCGGAGAGCAGTTCTTC
TRBJ2-7	few	TRBD2	TRBV25-1	CASSGYGLAVVFEQYF	TGTGCCAGCAGTGGCTACGGACTAGCGGTAGTGTTCGAGCAGTACTTC
TRBJ2-3	-	TRBD1	TRBV10-2	CASSDRTGFTDTQYF	TGCGCCAGCAGTGATAGGACAGGCTTCACAGATACGCAGTATTTT
TRBJ1-1	-	-	TRBV6-6	CATADSGQENTEAFF	TGTGCCACCGCCGACAGTGGTCAGGAGAACACTGAAGCTTTCTTT
TRBJ2-2	many	TRBD2	TRBV5-1	CASTPLAGRGELFF	TGCGCCAGCACCCCCCTAGCGGGGCGTGGGGAGCTGTTTTTT
TRBJ2-5	-	-	TRBV6-7	CASSYAGRETQYF	TGTGCCAGCAGTTACGCAGGGAGGGAGACCCAGTACTTC
TRBJ2-3	-	-	TRBV20-1	CSALPTDTQYF	TGCAGTGCCCTTCCCACAGATACGCAGTATTTT
TRBJ1-2	-	-	TRBV5-5	CASSPYFGQSYGYTF	TGTGCCAGCAGCCCCTACTTTGGGCAGTCCTATGGCTACACCTTC
TRBJ1-2	-	-	TRBV28	CASSLGTTLTNYGYTF	TGTGCCAGCAGTTTAGGGACAACCTTAACTAACTATGGCTACACCTTC
TRBJ1-3	-	-	TRBV19	CASSRGAAASGNTIYF	TGTGCCAGTAGTCGGGGGGCCGCCGCCTCTGGAAACACCATATATTTT
TRBJ2-3	-	TRBD2	TRBV5-6	CASSPLRASGTRDTQYF	TGTGCCAGCAGCCCCCTAAGGGCTAGCGGCACTAGGGATACGCAGTATTTT
TRBJ1-5	-	-	TRBV19	CASSFQGGNQPQHF	TGTGCCAGTAGTTTCCAGGGCGGCAATCAGCCCCAGCATTTT
TRBJ1-2	-	TRBD1	TRBV9	CASSDRGGNYGYTF	TGTGCCAGCAGCGACAGGGGAGGAAACTATGGCTACACCTTC
TRBJ2-4	-	-	TRBV12-3/TRBV12-4	CASSFSGAIQYF	TGTGCCAGCAGTTTTAGCGGCGCCATTCAGTACTTC
TRBJ2-7	-	-	TRBV6-5	CASTRQATYEQYF	TGTGCCAGCACCCGGCAGGCGACCTACGAGCAGTACTTC